This T cell receptor beta chain was sequenced during a study of T cell changes during pregnancy in multiple sclerosis. The V segment lost 4 bases and the J segment 2 bases; nucleotides outside the gene matches: 2. CDR1 SGHTA and CDR2 FQGNSA come from the germline V gene. The CDR3 contains 15 residues. Sequenced by immunoSEQ multiplex PCR; TCRdb stores in-frame clones only, minus some. This table has just under 80,000 clones, 93% appearing once. The sequences come from peripheral blood, collected in the second trimester of pregnancy. The chain recombines TRBV7-2 with TRBJ2-7; 13 bases line up with TRBD2. This receptor was identified in a female donor in good health, enrolled as a control in a pregnancy study. DNA for the CDR3: TGTGCCAGCAGCTACGGACTAGCGGGGGCCTACGAGCAGTACTTC. It specifies CASSYGLAGAYEQYF.